The TCR beta chain described here comes from a study of T cell responses to AZD1222 COVID-19 vaccine. V was pared by 1 base and J by 8 bases, with 8 bases between. Germline V gives CDR1 DFQATT, CDR2 SNEGSKA (reference sequence). The CDR3 length is 11 residues. Study-wide points: Only a handful of AZD1222 recipients tested seropositive at baseline. Repertoire collection took place solely once the T cell response had peaked. Donors skewed white British and female; clonal diversity was possibly underestimated. Epitopes outside B.1.351 and B.1.1.7 mutated regions reportedly drew nearly half of spike TCRs.

Profiling relied on immunoSEQ multiplex PCR, and the TCRdb table lists in-frame clones only, not all of them. The sample includes 45,000 to 55,000 clones, approximately 80% of them seen just once. About this clone: The antigen remains undetermined.

This rearrangement joins TRBV20-1 to TRBJ1-2; D is undetermined. The material was peripheral blood, obtained on day 0 of MenACWY control vaccination. The receptor was derived from an adult in good health. This chain's CDR3 is CSARVAAGYTF. CDR3 in DNA: TGCAGTGCTAGAGTGGCGGCCGGCTACACCTTC.